This T cell receptor beta chain was captured in a study of shared clonotypes between healthy human individuals. Worth noting for this clone: This CDR3 is also generated by other DNA sequences in the sample.

Only in-frame clones appear in the TCRdb table, and some are missing; sequencing was by immunoSEQ multiplex PCR. The sample shows about 2.3 million clones, around 93% of them seen only once. Germline CDR1 is DFQATT and CDR2 is SNEGSKA (reference sequence). There are 11 residues in the CDR3. V was trimmed by 2 bases and J by 5 bases, leaving 6 bases between them. Sequenced: naive CD4+ T cells from PBMCs. Indicated subset: CD45RA+ positively selected. The V call is TRBV20-1, the J call TRBJ1-2; perhaps TRBD1 as D (6 bases). The clonotype originates from a man aged 18 to 29 in good health. Some clones in this sample may be carry-over from other donors' samples. The CDR3 loop is CSARRGYGYTF. CDR3 bases: TGCAGTGCTAGAAGGGGGTATGGCTACACCTTC.